The TCR beta chain described here comes from a study of prognosis after radiotherapy for stage I lung cancer. Background on the study: Stage I non-small cell lung cancer patients, who were enrolled in Nanjing, China, joined the cohort between early 2018 and January 2019.

The CDR3 contains 14 residues. Germline CDR1 MNHNS, CDR2 SASEGT. Points on this clonotype: This clone may be a read error of a much larger clone one base away.

Two rounds of multiplex PCR amplified TCR beta CDR3 from genomic DNA. TRBV and TRBJ genes each had their own specific primers in first-round PCR. TCRdb re-called the multiplex PCR reads with MiXCR, one entry per CDR3 protein. The profile shows nearly 35,000 distinct CDR3 sequences, approximately 35% of them singletons. The TCR originated in a donor aged 50 or older with non-small cell lung cancer. Sequenced material: PBMCs, taken before or after stereotactic body radiation therapy (not recorded which). The rearrangement links TRBV6-1 to TRBJ1-5; D ambiguous. The CDR3 DNA reads TGTGCCAACAGTGAACTTGGGCCGAATCGGCCCCAGCATTTT. Translation gives CANSELGPNRPQHF.